This T cell receptor beta chain derives from a study of blood T cell repertoires in COVID-19. Study overall: PBMCs, B-cell-depleted T cells, or T cells were the source of the cDNA or gDNA that made up the material.

The data were produced by immunoSEQ multiplex PCR, yet TCRdb's version contains in-frame clones alone and is incomplete. The sample shows around 290,000 clones, approximately 90% of them seen only once. Germline V gene sequence: CDR1 MDHEN, CDR2 SYDVKM. The germline V and J ends were trimmed by 6 bases and 3 bases, with 15 bases remaining between them. There are 15 residues in the CDR3. Two negative PCRs, clearance, or symptom resolution characterized the recovered Cohort 3 donors. This chain connects TRBV28 to TRBJ1-5, with a tentative D call TRBD1 (6 bases). Sequenced material: PBMCs or T cells enriched from blood (not recorded which). This sequence was found in a woman in her 30s who had recovered from COVID-19. CDR3 DNA sequence: TGTGCCAGCAGACCGAGACAGGCGATCAATCAGCCCCAGCATTTT. This sequence encodes CASRPRQAINQPQHF.